This TCR beta chain was found in a study of cytomegalovirus exposure and HLA in healthy donors. Study outcomes and limitations: The tendency of first-cohort TCR clusters to co-occur in the 120 or so validation repertoires emerged from a later analysis.

Concerning this clone itself: What it recognizes is unknown.

The length of the CDR3 is 11 residues. V was shortened by 4 bases and J by 4 bases, with 5 bases between the two germline ends. The germline CDR1 and CDR2 sequences are GTSNPN and SVGIG (reference sequence). The data were produced by immunoSEQ multiplex PCR, yet TCRdb's version contains in-frame clones alone and is incomplete. The table has 100,000 to 150,000 clones, 85% to 90% seen once. V is TRBV30 and J is TRBJ2-1, with D unresolved. The sequenced sample consisted of PBMCs. This receptor was identified in a woman younger than 35 in good health and CMV-seronegative. Written as DNA, the CDR3 is TGTGCCTGGACTAGTTACAATGAGCAGTTCTTC. This codes for CAWTSYNEQFF.